Listed below are T cell receptor beta chains from one sample, sequenced in a study of blood T cell repertoires in COVID-19. Assay used: immunoSEQ multiplex PCR; TCRdb lists only in-frame clones, some missing. Of around 380,000 clones listed, 80% to 90% are singletons. The sequenced material came from PBMCs or T cells enriched from blood (not recorded which). Every receptor here comes from a man aged 25-40 years who had recovered from COVID-19. Both conserved end residues are part of each CDR3. Fields, in order: D gene, V gene, J gene, clone size, CDR3 protein, CDR3 DNA. D genes are given only for firm matches. A row's size may be missing; if present it is once, few, many or a size class.

d_call: .
v_call: TRBV9
j_call: TRBJ2-5
clone_size: .
cdr3_aa: CASSVNRQALQETQYF
cdr3_nt: TGTGCCAGCAGCGTAAATCGACAGGCCCTCCAAGAGACCCAGTACTTC

d_call: TRBD2
v_call: TRBV30
j_call: TRBJ2-2
clone_size: .
cdr3_aa: CAWSFGGGVAGELFF
cdr3_nt: TGTGCCTGGAGTTTTGGCGGGGGGGTGGCCGGGGAGCTGTTTTTT

d_call: .
v_call: TRBV19
j_call: TRBJ2-3
clone_size: .
cdr3_aa: CASMEKGRYTQYF
cdr3_nt: TGTGCCAGTATGGAGAAGGGGAGGTATACGCAGTATTTT

d_call: .
v_call: TRBV15
j_call: TRBJ1-1
clone_size: few
cdr3_aa: CATSLLQEEAFF
cdr3_nt: TGTGCCACCAGCCTGCTACAGGAGGAAGCTTTCTTT

d_call: .
v_call: TRBV19
j_call: TRBJ1-1
clone_size: .
cdr3_aa: CASSSSRNTEAFF
cdr3_nt: TGTGCCAGTAGCTCCTCTAGGAACACTGAAGCTTTCTTT

d_call: .
v_call: TRBV2
j_call: TRBJ1-4
clone_size: .
cdr3_aa: CASSEDRYNEKLFF
cdr3_nt: TGTGCCAGCAGTGAGGACAGATATAATGAAAAACTGTTTTTT

d_call: TRBD1
v_call: TRBV10-3
j_call: TRBJ1-5
clone_size: .
cdr3_aa: CAAQGGDQPQHF
cdr3_nt: TGTGCCGCTCAGGGGGGCGATCAGCCCCAGCATTTT

d_call: .
v_call: TRBV30
j_call: TRBJ1-5
clone_size: .
cdr3_aa: CAWSDGIAQGNQPQHF
cdr3_nt: TGTGCCTGGAGTGACGGAATAGCACAGGGCAATCAGCCCCAGCATTTT

d_call: TRBD1
v_call: TRBV9
j_call: TRBJ2-1
clone_size: .
cdr3_aa: CASSSQGAYNEQFF
cdr3_nt: TGTGCCAGCAGCTCACAGGGGGCCTACAATGAGCAGTTCTTC

d_call: .
v_call: TRBV28
j_call: TRBJ1-3
clone_size: .
cdr3_aa: CASSLSTGQGNTIYF
cdr3_nt: TGTGCCAGCAGTTTATCTACAGGGCAAGGAAACACCATATATTTT

d_call: .
v_call: TRBV5-6
j_call: TRBJ1-1
clone_size: .
cdr3_aa: CASSRGLSDTEAFF
cdr3_nt: TGTGCCAGCAGCCGTGGACTCTCCGATACTGAAGCTTTCTTT

d_call: .
v_call: TRBV10-1
j_call: TRBJ2-5
clone_size: .
cdr3_aa: CASSESIGRAQETQYF
cdr3_nt: TGCGCCAGCAGTGAGTCTATCGGCAGGGCTCAAGAGACCCAGTACTTC

d_call: TRBD1
v_call: TRBV7-9
j_call: TRBJ2-7
clone_size: few
cdr3_aa: CASSLRQGLDEQYF
cdr3_nt: TGTGCCAGCAGCTTAAGACAGGGCCTTGACGAGCAGTACTTC

d_call: .
v_call: TRBV4-1
j_call: TRBJ2-2
clone_size: few
cdr3_aa: CASSQNRQYTGELFF
cdr3_nt: TGCGCCAGCAGCCAAAACAGACAGTACACCGGGGAGCTGTTTTTT

d_call: .
v_call: TRBV9
j_call: TRBJ1-5
clone_size: few
cdr3_aa: CASTAGAGPNQPQHF
cdr3_nt: TGTGCCAGCACCGCGGGAGCGGGCCCAAATCAGCCCCAGCATTTT

d_call: .
v_call: TRBV18
j_call: TRBJ1-1
clone_size: .
cdr3_aa: CASFEVYTEAFF
cdr3_nt: TGTGCCAGCTTTGAGGTGTACACTGAAGCTTTCTTT

d_call: TRBD1
v_call: TRBV7-9
j_call: TRBJ1-3
clone_size: .
cdr3_aa: CASSRAGGPSSGNTIYF
cdr3_nt: TGTGCCAGCAGCAGGGCAGGGGGTCCTTCCTCTGGAAACACCATATATTTT

d_call: .
v_call: TRBV30
j_call: TRBJ1-5
clone_size: once
cdr3_aa: CAWSRRGAGNQPQHF
cdr3_nt: TGTGCCTGGTCTAGGCGGGGCGCGGGCAATCAGCCCCAGCATTTT

d_call: .
v_call: TRBV5-4
j_call: TRBJ1-1
clone_size: few
cdr3_aa: CAYLGGWGVTEAFF
cdr3_nt: TGTGCCTACTTGGGAGGGTGGGGGGTAACTGAAGCTTTCTTT

d_call: TRBD1
v_call: TRBV7-2
j_call: TRBJ1-3
clone_size: .
cdr3_aa: CASSQTGVDGNTIYF
cdr3_nt: TGTGCCAGCAGCCAGACAGGGGTTGATGGAAACACCATATATTTT

d_call: .
v_call: TRBV27
j_call: TRBJ1-5
clone_size: .
cdr3_aa: CASSPTVGTSHHF
cdr3_nt: TGTGCCAGCAGCCCAACTGTAGGGACAAGCCATCATTTT

d_call: .
v_call: TRBV4-1
j_call: TRBJ2-7
clone_size: .
cdr3_aa: CASSQDGSPVYEQYF
cdr3_nt: TGCGCCAGCAGCCAAGATGGTTCGCCGGTCTACGAGCAGTACTTC

d_call: .
v_call: TRBV27
j_call: TRBJ1-5
clone_size: .
cdr3_aa: CASSLQGRNNQPQHF
cdr3_nt: TGTGCCAGCAGTTTACAGGGCCGCAACAATCAGCCCCAGCATTTT

d_call: .
v_call: TRBV15
j_call: TRBJ1-6
clone_size: .
cdr3_aa: CATSSQGAASSYNSPLHF
cdr3_nt: TGTGCCACCAGCAGTCAAGGGGCGGCCAGCTCCTATAATTCACCCCTCCACTTT

d_call: .
v_call: TRBV19
j_call: TRBJ2-6
clone_size: .
cdr3_aa: CASGRAGSGANVLTF
cdr3_nt: TGTGCCAGTGGGAGAGCTGGCTCTGGGGCCAACGTCCTGACTTTC

d_call: .
v_call: TRBV3-1/TRBV3-2
j_call: TRBJ1-6
clone_size: .
cdr3_aa: CASSQDLDSSYNSPLHF
cdr3_nt: TGTGCCAGCAGCCAAGATCTGGACAGCTCCTATAATTCACCCCTCCACTTT

d_call: TRBD1
v_call: TRBV7-8
j_call: TRBJ1-1
clone_size: few
cdr3_aa: CASSLSGGARTEAFF
cdr3_nt: TGTGCCAGCAGCTTGTCAGGGGGCGCGAGAACTGAAGCTTTCTTT

d_call: .
v_call: TRBV24-1
j_call: TRBJ2-3
clone_size: .
cdr3_aa: CATSPAPQGNTDTQYF
cdr3_nt: TGTGCCACCAGTCCAGCCCCGCAGGGGAACACAGATACGCAGTATTTT

d_call: TRBD2
v_call: TRBV7-6
j_call: TRBJ2-1
clone_size: .
cdr3_aa: CASSLARSGGPIYEQFF
cdr3_nt: TGTGCCAGCAGCTTAGCGCGTAGCGGGGGGCCCATATATGAGCAGTTCTTC

d_call: .
v_call: TRBV7-6
j_call: TRBJ2-3
clone_size: once
cdr3_aa: CASNLGGWGTDTQYF
cdr3_nt: TGTGCCAGCAACCTTGGCGGGTGGGGCACAGATACGCAGTATTTT

d_call: .
v_call: TRBV25-1
j_call: TRBJ2-1
clone_size: .
cdr3_aa: CASTDREGNEQFF
cdr3_nt: TGTGCCAGCACGGACAGGGAGGGCAATGAGCAGTTCTTC

d_call: .
v_call: TRBV27
j_call: TRBJ1-2
clone_size: .
cdr3_aa: CASSISQGASGYTF
cdr3_nt: TGTGCCAGCAGTATAAGCCAAGGGGCGAGCGGCTACACCTTC

d_call: .
v_call: TRBV5-1
j_call: TRBJ1-2
clone_size: few
cdr3_aa: CASTRGEGYTF
cdr3_nt: TGCGCCAGCACTCGGGGGGAAGGCTACACCTTC

d_call: .
v_call: TRBV12-3/TRBV12-4
j_call: TRBJ1-5
clone_size: few
cdr3_aa: CASSRLNQPQHF
cdr3_nt: TGTGCCAGCAGTAGACTCAATCAGCCCCAGCATTTT

d_call: TRBD2
v_call: TRBV9
j_call: TRBJ2-5
clone_size: .
cdr3_aa: CASSVAGGPLGAQYF
cdr3_nt: TGTGCCAGCAGCGTAGCGGGGGGACCTTTAGGGGCCCAGTACTTC

d_call: .
v_call: TRBV3-1/TRBV3-2
j_call: TRBJ1-1
clone_size: few
cdr3_aa: CASSTGGSTEAFF
cdr3_nt: TGTGCCAGCAGCACCGGTGGGAGCACTGAAGCTTTCTTT

d_call: .
v_call: TRBV30
j_call: TRBJ1-6
clone_size: .
cdr3_aa: CAWSVRGSYNSPLHF
cdr3_nt: TGTGCCTGGAGCGTGCGAGGTTCCTATAATTCACCCCTCCACTTT

d_call: .
v_call: TRBV11-2
j_call: TRBJ1-2
clone_size: .
cdr3_aa: CASSLPGNYGYTF
cdr3_nt: TGTGCCAGCAGCTTACCAGGCAACTATGGCTACACCTTC

d_call: TRBD2
v_call: TRBV19
j_call: TRBJ2-1
clone_size: .
cdr3_aa: CASRNIRTSGGAVDEQFF
cdr3_nt: TGTGCCAGTAGAAACATAAGGACTAGCGGGGGGGCCGTAGATGAGCAGTTCTTC

d_call: .
v_call: TRBV19
j_call: TRBJ2-6
clone_size: .
cdr3_aa: CASSGGDFPGANVLTF
cdr3_nt: TGTGCCAGTAGTGGCGGGGACTTCCCTGGGGCCAACGTCCTGACTTTC

d_call: .
v_call: TRBV5-1
j_call: TRBJ2-3
clone_size: .
cdr3_aa: CASSWGPDTQYF
cdr3_nt: TGCGCCAGCAGCTGGGGCCCAGATACGCAGTATTTT

d_call: .
v_call: TRBV7-2
j_call: TRBJ1-1
clone_size: .
cdr3_aa: CASSPSGGFNTEAFF
cdr3_nt: TGTGCCAGCAGCCCCAGTGGGGGGTTTAACACTGAAGCTTTCTTT

d_call: .
v_call: TRBV5-1
j_call: TRBJ1-5
clone_size: few
cdr3_aa: CASSLQGLSNQPQHF
cdr3_nt: TGCGCCAGCAGCTTGCAGGGATTGAGCAATCAGCCCCAGCATTTT

d_call: TRBD1
v_call: TRBV10-3
j_call: TRBJ1-2
clone_size: .
cdr3_aa: CAISDDRAYGYTF
cdr3_nt: TGTGCCATCAGTGATGACAGGGCCTATGGCTACACCTTC

d_call: TRBD2
v_call: TRBV3-1/TRBV3-2
j_call: TRBJ2-3
clone_size: .
cdr3_aa: CASSQESGGSDTQYF
cdr3_nt: TGTGCCAGCAGCCAAGAAAGCGGGGGGTCAGATACGCAGTATTTT

d_call: .
v_call: TRBV21-1
j_call: TRBJ1-5
clone_size: .
cdr3_aa: CASSIGQGASNQPQHF
cdr3_nt: TGTGCCAGCAGCATCGGACAGGGGGCTAGCAATCAGCCCCAGCATTTT

d_call: .
v_call: TRBV4-2
j_call: TRBJ1-4
clone_size: .
cdr3_aa: CASSQGLWVGDEEKLFF
cdr3_nt: TGTGCCAGCAGCCAAGGGCTCTGGGTTGGAGATGAGGAAAAACTGTTTTTT

d_call: TRBD1
v_call: TRBV6-1
j_call: TRBJ1-2
clone_size: .
cdr3_aa: CASSEGTGYGYTF
cdr3_nt: TGTGCCAGCAGTGAAGGGACAGGGTATGGCTACACCTTC

d_call: .
v_call: TRBV5-5
j_call: TRBJ1-3
clone_size: .
cdr3_aa: CASSSNFVPSGNTIYF
cdr3_nt: TGTGCCAGCAGCTCCAACTTTGTGCCCTCTGGAAACACCATATATTTT

d_call: TRBD1
v_call: TRBV24-1
j_call: TRBJ1-1
clone_size: .
cdr3_aa: CATSDCITGGVSGLTKLTEAFF
cdr3_nt: TGTGCCACCAGTGACTGTATAACAGGGGGTGTATCAGGATTGACGAAACTCACTGAAGCTTTCTTT

d_call: TRBD1
v_call: TRBV15
j_call: TRBJ1-1
clone_size: .
cdr3_aa: CATSKGTVVEAFF
cdr3_nt: TGTGCCACCAGCAAGGGGACAGTAGTTGAAGCTTTCTTT

d_call: .
v_call: TRBV27
j_call: TRBJ1-4
clone_size: .
cdr3_aa: CASSLSTGANEKLFF
cdr3_nt: TGTGCCAGCAGTTTATCTACGGGGGCTAATGAAAAACTGTTTTTT

d_call: .
v_call: TRBV3-1/TRBV3-2
j_call: TRBJ1-5
clone_size: .
cdr3_aa: CASSQTGTGGQPQHF
cdr3_nt: TGTGCCAGCAGCCAAACCGGGACGGGAGGACAGCCCCAGCATTTT

d_call: TRBD1
v_call: TRBV6-1
j_call: TRBJ1-6
clone_size: .
cdr3_aa: CASSELGQGPNSPLHF
cdr3_nt: TGTGCCAGCAGTGAGCTCGGACAGGGTCCTAATTCACCCCTCCACTTT